What follows are 5 T cell receptor beta chains derived from one specimen sequenced in a study of CD8 T cells in Susac syndrome. Reverse transcription of roughly 0.5 to 1 ug RNA was carried out with random hexamers. TCRdb itself ran the immunoSEQ multiplex PCR reads through MiXCR, one entry per CDR3 protein. The repertoire holds about 100,000 distinct CDR3 sequences, with 95% as singletons. Sequences were obtained from CD8+ T cells from PBMCs. Every receptor here comes from a human donor with Susac syndrome.

V and J are TRBV18 and TRBJ2-1; TRBD2 aligns across 8 bases. The trim removed 4 bases at V and 8 bases at J, leaving 4 bases unmatched. Germline CDR1 KGHSH, CDR2 LQKENI. The CDR3 runs 13 residues. CDR3 amino acids: CASSQTGGDEQFF. DNA of the CDR3: TGTGCCAGCTCACAGACGGGAGGGGATGAGCAGTTCTTC. The variable domain in full, completed from reference TRBV18 and TRBJ2-1, reads NAGVMQNPRHLVRRRGQEARLRCSPMKGHSHVYWYRQLPEEGLKFMVYLQKENIIDESGMPKERFSAEFPKEGPSILRIQQVVRGDSAAYFCASSQTGGDEQFFGPGTRLTVL.

The rearrangement links TRBV20-1 to TRBJ2-5; D gene unclear. The CDR3 loop spans 8 amino acids. From germline, CDR1 is DFQATT and CDR2 SNEGSKA (reference sequence). CDR3 coding DNA: TGCAGGGCGTCCGCCCAGTACTTC. This gives the protein CRASAQYF.

The chain links TRBV7-9 to TRBJ1-1; 7 bases are a match to TRBD1. Per germline, CDR1 SEHNR and CDR2 FQNEAQ (reference sequence). The V and J ends lost 3 bases and 1 base, in that order; junction bases with no gene match: 5. This CDR3 has 15 residues. The CDR3 is CASSFRTGQNTEAFF. The CDR3, as DNA: TGTGCCAGCAGCTTCAGGACAGGACAGAACACTGAAGCTTTCTTT.

The V call is TRBV7-2, the J call TRBJ2-3; D might be TRBD2 (7 bases). Trimming cost V 5 bases and J 4 bases, with 16 bases left between them. Looked up from germline, CDR1 is SGHTA and CDR2 is FQGNSA. This CDR3 spans 15 amino acids. CDR3: CASSRGGAGADTQYF. The CDR3 DNA sequence: TGTGCCAGCAGCCGCGGGGGCGCCGGGGCAGATACGCAGTATTTT.

The chain employs TRBV20-1 and TRBJ2-7; D remains ambiguous. The germline gives CDR1 DFQATT, CDR2 SNEGSKA (reference sequence). CDR3 size: 9 residues. Trimming pared 6 bases from V and 3 bases from J, leaving 3 bases between. The DNA for the CDR3 is TGCAGTGCAAACTACGAGCAGTACTTC. Translated, it gives CSANYEQYF.